The rows below give T cell receptor beta chains drawn from one sample of a study of monozygotic twins with inflammatory bowel disease. Reanalyzing the 5' RACE reads, TCRdb keeps one entry per CDR3 protein, without DNA. The sample table sets out about 85,000 distinct CDR3 sequences. Sequencing input: blood. Receptors were obtained from a human donor with ulcerative colitis or Crohn's disease, or a healthy co-twin of an affected twin (not recorded which). CDR3s include the opening cysteine and the closing phenylalanine or tryptophan. Clone size is given for some rows only: seen once, a few or many times, or a class if the clone is expanded.

>TRBV28|-|TRBJ2-5|12
CASSFGGQTQYF
>TRBV10-3|-|TRBJ1-2|15
CAISGGGGREYGYTF
>TRBV19|-|TRBJ2-1|16
CASRMWSGVKDNEQFF
>TRBV6-1|-|TRBJ1-5|16
CASSESHLGGNQPQHF
>TRBV5-6|-|TRBJ2-3|15
CASSFDSRRADTQYF
>TRBV5-1|-|TRBJ1-4|16
CASSLSLEGIREKLFF
>TRBV6-2/TRBV6-3|-|TRBJ1-5|15
CASSYSSDRGGPQHF
>TRBV3-1|-|TRBJ2-1|15
CASSHLLDRYNEQFF
>TRBV7-2|-|TRBJ1-5|14
CASRDRDTHQPQHF
>TRBV7-6|-|TRBJ2-3|14
CASKGLANTDTQYF
>TRBV15|-|TRBJ2-3|17
CATSRIAGAAQTDTQYF
>TRBV10-3|-|TRBJ1-2|13
CAIRPGGPYGYTF
>TRBV5-1|-|TRBJ2-1|12
CASSLGRDEQFF
>TRBV5-1|-|TRBJ2-7|13
CASVGHPPSEQYF
>TRBV29-1|-|TRBJ1-2|13
CSGLNQGLRGYTF
>TRBV12-3/TRBV12-4|-|TRBJ2-1|12
CASSSAPYEQFF
>TRBV7-6|-|TRBJ2-3|17
CASSSPTGTGDSDTQYF
>TRBV9|-|TRBJ1-1|11
CASSPSREAFF
>TRBV6-6|-|TRBJ2-1|12
CASSLGATEQFF
>TRBV28|-|TRBJ1-4|14
CASSIQTISEKLFF
>TRBV6-1|-|TRBJ2-2|14
CASRWTENTGELFF
>TRBV6-5|-|TRBJ2-2|15
CASSYRGGADGELFF
>TRBV5-4|-|TRBJ1-1|14
CASRERQGNTEAFF
>TRBV3-1|-|TRBJ1-4|11
CASSQVGELFF
>TRBV27|-|TRBJ2-5|12
CASRGGAETQYF
>TRBV5-1|-|TRBJ2-1|14
CASSFGPGTNEQFF
>TRBV19|-|TRBJ1-1|14
CAAGRQDQNTEAFF
>TRBV5-6|-|TRBJ1-1|12
CASSSIQTEAFF
>TRBV5-8|-|TRBJ1-4|14
CASSQGMGGEKLFF
>TRBV10-3|-|TRBJ1-4|14
CAISGQGKNEKLFF
>TRBV11-2|-|TRBJ1-6|15
CASSLENQFNSPLHF
>TRBV10-3|-|TRBJ1-4|18
CAISPGQGASATNEKLFF
>TRBV29-1|-|TRBJ2-3|14
CSVGLAGFTDTQYF
>TRBV12-3/TRBV12-4|-|TRBJ1-1|12
CASSFYVTEAFF
>TRBV5-5|medium-sized|TRBJ2-1|18
CASSLTHLGQSLHNEQFF
>TRBV5-6|-|TRBJ2-2|15
CASSLDTSNTGELFF
>TRBV29-1|-|TRBJ2-5|14
CSVGPAGASETQYF
>TRBV6-1|-|TRBJ2-3|14
CASSEGWAYDTQYF
>TRBV5-4|-|TRBJ1-2|13
CASSLARDYGYTF
>TRBV12-3/TRBV12-4|-|TRBJ2-1|15
CASSLWDRYNNEHFF
>TRBV19|-|TRBJ1-5|13
CASTPFSNQPQHF
>TRBV5-6|-|TRBJ2-1|13
CASSSPWFNEQFF
>TRBV7-6|-|TRBJ2-2|16
CASSLESAGSTGELFF
>TRBV12-3/TRBV12-4|-|TRBJ2-7|16
CASSLSLAGHSYEQYF
>TRBV13|-|TRBJ2-4|13
CASSLLRADMQYF
>TRBV18|-|TRBJ2-5|15
CASSIGLAGQETQYF
>TRBV20-1|-|TRBJ1-5|13
CSASTDSYQPQHF
>TRBV4-1|-|TRBJ2-2|16
CASSRLPGQGTGELFF
>TRBV7-2|-|TRBJ2-1|17
CASSLKVQGTTYNEQFF
>TRBV5-6|-|TRBJ1-1|15
CASSFYVPRNTEAFF
>TRBV20-1|-|TRBJ2-7|14
CSARGWSIGYEQYF